This TCR beta chain is drawn from a study of cytomegalovirus exposure and HLA in healthy donors. Whole-study findings and limits: Earlier findings revealed that most TCR beta V segments proved productive either about 87% or about 30% of the time. The authors reported that TCR beta sequences could predict HLA-A and HLA-B alleles. These predictions were accurate for most subjects in the first cohort.

The ends lost 8 bases at V and 4 bases at J; junction bases unmatched: 13. The CDR3 runs to 15 residues. Concerning this clone itself: The antigen is undetermined.

13 Jbeta primers and 60 Vbeta primers were used for the PCR. Generated by immunoSEQ multiplex PCR, the TCRdb table keeps only in-frame clones and is missing some. Of around 170,000 clones listed, around 80% are singletons. This TCR was recovered from a woman in her 40s in good health and CMV-seropositive. V and J are TRBV23-1 and TRBJ2-5, with 7 bases aligning to TRBD1. TRBV23-1 is an ORF, with its function uncertain. Sequencing input: PBMCs. CDR3: CASPKGAVQPETQYF. CDR3 nucleotides: TGCGCCAGCCCTAAGGGGGCAGTCCAACCAGAGACCCAGTACTTC.